Each of the 23 T cell receptor beta chains below was sequenced from the same sample in a study of identical twins. TCRdb fed the 5' RACE reads into MiXCR, producing one record per CDR3 protein. Altogether around 670,000 distinct CDR3 sequences are present, 5.5% to 6.5% being singletons, with the ten largest covering around 1.7%. Sequencing was done on a sample of naive T cells sorted from blood. The receptors stem from a man aged 18-30 years in good health.

J is TRBJ2-3 and V is TRBV5-5, with 7 bases lining up with TRBD2. The V gene's germline CDR1 is SGHKS and CDR2 YYEKEE (reference sequence). Trimming at V came to 2 bases and at J to 6 bases, leaving 12 bases not matched to a gene. CDR3 length equals 16 residues. This chain's CDR3 is CASSLYLAVRGDTQYF. The CDR3 nucleotides are TGTGCCAGCAGCTTATATCTAGCGGTTCGAGGCGATACGCAGTATTTT.

This clonotype was counted ten times or more. This rearrangement joins TRBV20-1 to TRBJ2-1, with 10 bases that match TRBD2. The CDR3 totals 13 residues. Germline V lookup: CDR1 DFQATT, CDR2 SNEGSKA (reference sequence). J gave up 9 bases and V 5 bases, and 7 bases lay outside the gene matches. CDR3 in amino acids: CSAWSGRASEQFF. CDR3 nucleotide sequence: TGCAGTGCTTGGAGCGGGAGGGCCAGTGAGCAGTTCTTC.

This clonotype was recorded at least ten times. V usage is TRBV20-1 and J usage is TRBJ2-1, with D perhaps being TRBD1 or TRBD2 (5 bases each). Germline values: CDR1 DFQATT, CDR2 SNEGSKA (reference sequence). The length of the CDR3 is 12 residues. The germline V and J ends were trimmed by 8 bases and 5 bases, with 13 bases remaining between them. As DNA, the CDR3 is TGCAGTACCGGGACGCCCAACAATGAGCAGTTCTTC. Translating it yields CSTGTPNNEQFF.

This chain joins TRBV3-1 and TRBJ1-1; D gene unclear. The CDR3 loop spans 14 amino acids. Trimming removed 4 bases at V and 1 base at J, with 10 bases between. The V gene's germline CDR1 is LGHDT and CDR2 YNNKEL (reference sequence). The CDR3 region has the DNA TGTGCCAGCAGCCCCGCCCGGACGAACACTGAAGCTTTCTTT. This codes for CASSPARTNTEAFF.

This clonotype was seen repeatedly, ten times or more. V and J are TRBV30 and TRBJ1-1; no clear D. Per the germline V gene, CDR1 is GTSNPN and CDR2 is SVGIG (reference sequence). Between the trimmed V and J ends, which lost 0 bases and 1 base, there was a span of 3 bases. CDR3 length: 12 amino acids. CDR3 in DNA: TGTGCCTGGAGTGTCGGGAACACTGAAGCTTTCTTT. As protein: CAWSVGNTEAFF.

The chain couples TRBV12-3 or TRBV12-4 to TRBJ2-1; D could derive from TRBD1 or TRBD2 (5 bases each). The CDR3 is 14 residues long. Deletions cut 7 bases from V and 2 bases from J, with 12 bases between. CDR3 protein: CASNPGRPYNEQFF. The CDR3 coding sequence is TGTGCCAGCAACCCGGGACGCCCCTACAATGAGCAGTTCTTC.

This clonotype was counted ten times or more. This sequence joins TRBV12-3 or TRBV12-4 and TRBJ2-2; no clear D gene. This CDR3 is 13 amino acids long. The V and J ends lost 7 bases and 10 bases respectively, with 16 bases between them. The CDR3 DNA reads as TGTGCCAGCACCCCCGTTGGTGTTAAGGAGCTGTTTTTT. It translates to CASTPVGVKELFF.

This clonotype was counted ten times or more. The chain carries TRBV9 and TRBJ1-1; TRBD1 agrees at 9 bases. Germline V gene lookup returns CDR1 SGDLS and CDR2 YYNGEE. The junction had 7 bases not matched to a gene; V was cut back by 0 bases and J by 4 bases. CDR3 size: 16 residues. CDR3 loop: CASSVVGQGFGTEAFF. In DNA, the CDR3 is TGTGCCAGCAGCGTAGTGGGACAGGGCTTTGGCACTGAAGCTTTCTTT.

The sample holds a few counts of this clonotype. This chain links TRBV11-2 with TRBJ2-7, with 10 bases that match TRBD2. This CDR3 has 16 residues. Trimming took 1 base from V and 0 from J; bases not matched to a gene: 3. The germline V gene encodes CDR1 SGHAT and CDR2 FQNNGV. The CDR3 sequence is CASSLGSSGSSYEQYF. CDR3 in DNA: TGTGCCAGCAGCTTAGGCTCTAGCGGGAGCTCCTACGAGCAGTACTTC.

This clonotype came up many times. The genes are TRBV6-5 and TRBJ2-1; 15 positions match TRBD2. The CDR3 covers 17 residues. After removal of 0 bases from V and 12 bases from J, the junction contained 9 bases not matched to a gene. Germline V gene sequence: CDR1 MNHEY, CDR2 SVGAGI. The CDR3 sequence: CASSYSTGLAGGPGQFF. The CDR3 DNA reads as TGTGCCAGCAGTTACTCGACCGGACTAGCGGGAGGGCCCGGGCAGTTCTTC.

In this sample, this clonotype turned up many times. In DNA, the CDR3 is TGCAGCGTTGCCCAAGGCCTAGGGGAGATTCCTGAAGCTTTCTTT. It translates to CSVAQGLGEIPEAFF. V and J are TRBV29-1 and TRBJ1-1; possible D gene TRBD1, 5 bases. V was clipped by 4 bases and J by 6 bases, with 21 bases between them. Germline CDR1 and CDR2: SQVTM and ANQGSEA. This CDR3 contains 15 residues.

This chain joins TRBV12-3 or TRBV12-4 and TRBJ1-3, with 7 bases aligning to TRBD1. There are 14 residues in the CDR3. With 6 bases clipped from V and 3 bases from J, the junction kept 5 bases outside the gene matches. In DNA, the CDR3 is TGTGCCAGCAGGACTACAGGGGTTGGAAACACCATATATTTT. Protein: CASRTTGVGNTIYF.

This clonotype was detected many times. The J gene is TRBJ2-1, the V gene TRBV4-2; the D gene is possibly TRBD2 (6 bases). CDR3 length: 16 residues. CDR1 is LGHNA, CDR2 YNFKEQ, per germline. Trimming pared 1 base from V and 5 bases from J, leaving 15 bases between. The CDR3 DNA is TGTGCCAGCAGCCAAGCTGGCGCGGGAATCGACAATGAGCAGTTCTTC. Translated, it gives CASSQAGAGIDNEQFF.

The table lists this clonotype with many counts. V gene TRBV4-3 combines with J gene TRBJ1-5; possible D gene TRBD1, 6 bases. V lost 3 bases and J lost 0, with 9 bases in between. Germline V gene sequence: CDR1 LGHNA, CDR2 YSLEER. The CDR3 runs 15 residues. CDR3 nucleotide sequence: TGCGCCAGCAGCCAGGACAGATATAGCAATCAGCCCCAGCATTTT. It translates to CASSQDRYSNQPQHF.

This clonotype was counted ten times or more. The J gene is TRBJ2-5, the V gene TRBV24-1; no clear D gene. The length of the CDR3 is 14 residues. The V end was cut by 2 bases, the J end by 2 bases, with 8 bases between. Germline lookup yields CDR1 KGHDR and CDR2 SFDVKD. The CDR3 coding sequence is TGTGCCACCAGTGATTCCCCTGGTCAAGAGACCCAGTACTTC. Protein sequence: CATSDSPGQETQYF.

This clonotype was detected only a few times. V usage is TRBV29-1 and J usage is TRBJ2-3; 12 bases are shared with TRBD2. V shed 3 bases and J 5 bases; nucleotides not matched to a gene: 6. The germline V gene has CDR1 SQVTM and CDR2 ANQGSEA. This CDR3 comprises 15 residues. The chain's CDR3 is CSVERLAGEGDTQYF. The CDR3 DNA reads TGCAGCGTTGAGCGACTAGCGGGAGAAGGAGATACGCAGTATTTT.

This clonotype was detected ten times or more. As DNA, the CDR3 is TGTGCCAGCAGTCGAGCCGGGACAGGGTACTACGAGCAGTACTTC. Its translation is CASSRAGTGYYEQYF. J is TRBJ2-7 and V is TRBV27; TRBD1 aligns across 9 bases. The CDR3 totals 15 residues. The J segment lost 3 bases and the V segment lost 5 bases, leaving 8 bases of the junction unmatched. Germline lookup yields CDR1 MNHEY and CDR2 SMNVEV (reference sequence).

This clonotype was detected ten times or more. The genes are TRBV20-1 and TRBJ1-6; D unresolved. The CDR3 has 16 amino acids. V was trimmed by 0 bases and J by 0 bases, leaving 9 bases between them. The V gene's germline CDR1 is DFQATT and CDR2 SNEGSKA (reference sequence). Here the CDR3 DNA reads TGCAGTGCTAGAGATCCGAAGGACTCCTATAATTCACCCCTCCACTTT. Amino acid sequence: CSARDPKDSYNSPLHF.

This clonotype has a handful of counts. The genes are TRBV20-1 and TRBJ1-1; tentative D call: TRBD1 (6 bases). V was pared by 3 bases and J by 2 bases, with 13 bases between. The CDR3 runs to 14 residues. Germline loops: CDR1 DFQATT, CDR2 SNEGSKA (reference sequence). The DNA of the CDR3 is TGCAGTGCTAGGGCAAACAGGGCCAACACTGAAGCTTTCTTT. This sequence encodes CSARANRANTEAFF.

This clonotype was seen ten or more times. The V and J genes are TRBV11-2 and TRBJ2-1, with D maybe TRBD1 (6 bases). Germline values: CDR1 SGHAT, CDR2 FQNNGV. This CDR3 has 12 amino acids. The CDR3 protein is CATGFTYNEQFF. DNA for the CDR3: TGTGCGACAGGATTTACCTACAATGAGCAGTTCTTC.

This clonotype came up many times. The rearrangement links TRBV5-1 to TRBJ2-7; 10 bases line up with TRBD2. From germline, CDR1 is SGHRS and CDR2 YFSETQ. V lost 0 bases to trimming and J lost 12 bases; unmatched junction nucleotides: 9. The CDR3 consists of 14 residues. The CDR3 region is CASSLDSTTSGMYF. The CDR3 nucleotides are TGCGCCAGCAGCTTGGACTCAACCACTAGCGGGATGTACTTC.

This clonotype was picked up many times. The chain carries TRBV7-3 and TRBJ2-1, with 9 positions matching TRBD2. Germline CDR1 SGHTA, CDR2 FQGTGA. J gave up 6 bases and V 1 base, and 4 bases lay outside the gene matches. This CDR3 is built from 15 residues. CDR3 nucleotide sequence: TGTGCCAGCAGCTTAAGTGGGACTAGCCCCAATGAGCAGTTCTTC. As protein: CASSLSGTSPNEQFF.

This clonotype was counted many times. This sequence joins TRBV7-9 and TRBJ2-1; the match to TRBD2 covers 8 bases. CDR1 SEHNR and CDR2 FQNEAQ come from the germline V gene (reference sequence). The CDR3 is made up of 14 amino acids. The junction had 10 bases not matched to a gene; V was cut back by 8 bases and J by 7 bases. Here the CDR3 DNA reads TGTGCCAGCGGGGTAGCGGGGACAAATAATGAGCAGTTCTTC. It is translated as CASGVAGTNNEQFF.